This T cell receptor beta chain was obtained from a study of cytomegalovirus exposure and HLA in healthy donors. Amplification used 60 Vbeta primers and 13 Jbeta primers. Some clones are missing from TCRdb's copy, which holds only in-frame ones; the method was immunoSEQ multiplex PCR. This repertoire shows about 150,000 clones, 80% found once; its top ten account for 9.5% to 15%. V was clipped by 5 bases and J by 6 bases; unmatched bases: 8. The CDR3 totals 15 residues. CDR1 and CDR2 from the germline V gene are MDHEN and SYDVKM. Concerning this clone itself: Its antigen is not known.

Study-wide results and caveats: Researchers reported that a few CMV-associated chains were confirmed in vitro as CMV antigen-specific. Association of 15,000 to 20,000 TCR beta sequences with HLA alleles was found at 0.05 false discovery rate in a later analysis. An analysis was carried out later, and it reportedly showed fewer N-insertions in an Asian-associated ancestry cluster than the approximately 660-donor mean.

The sequenced material came from PBMCs. The TCR sequence derives from a man aged 30 to 39 in good health and CMV-seropositive. The gene calls are TRBV28 and TRBJ2-1; 9 nucleotides agree with TRBD2. CDR3 coding DNA: TGTGCCAGCAGTCCGCCAGCGGGAGGTGCCAATGAGCAGTTCTTC. As protein: CASSPPAGGANEQFF.